These 20 T cell receptor beta chains were sequenced from one sample in a study of blood T cell repertoires in COVID-19. Only in-frame clones appear in the TCRdb table, and some are missing; sequencing was by immunoSEQ multiplex PCR. The table has 180,000 or so clones, over 75% seen once; the top ten hold roughly 14%. What was sequenced was peripheral blood. Receptor source: a man aged 50-60 years who had recovered from COVID-19.

The chain has TRBV5-1 and TRBJ1-5, with 11 positions matching TRBD1. The CDR3 totals 18 residues. The ends lost 0 bases at V and 6 bases at J; junction bases unmatched: 11. Germline CDR1 is SGHRS and CDR2 is YFSETQ. CDR3 protein: CASSLAPMGQGVGQPQHF. As DNA, the CDR3 is TGCGCCAGCAGCTTGGCACCGATGGGACAGGGGGTGGGTCAGCCCCAGCATTTT.

The CDR3 region is CSAWGLAGTYEQYF. The CDR3 coding sequence is TGCAGCGCCTGGGGACTAGCGGGGACCTACGAGCAGTACTTC. The chain carries TRBV29-1 and TRBJ2-7; 13 nucleotides agree with TRBD2. J gave up 2 bases and V 7 bases, and 5 bases lay outside the gene matches. Germline CDR1 is SQVTM and CDR2 is ANQGSEA. The CDR3 spans 14 residues.

The genes are TRBV28 and TRBJ2-7, with D possibly being TRBD2 (7 bases). Germline lookup yields CDR1 MDHEN and CDR2 SYDVKM. This CDR3 spans 14 amino acids. Trimming cost V 6 bases and J 1 base, with 13 bases left between them. Here the CDR3 reads CASRGGAESYEQYF. DNA of the CDR3: TGTGCCAGCAGGGGGGGGGCAGAATCCTACGAGCAGTACTTC. Full variable domain (missing parts from reference TRBV28 and TRBJ2-7): DVKVTQSSRYLVKRTGEKVFLECVQDMDHENMFWYRQDPGLGLRLIYFSYDVKMKEKGDIPEGYSVSREKKERFSLILESASTNQTSMYLCASRGGAESYEQYFGPGTRLTVT.

J is TRBJ2-1 and V is TRBV19; D is ambiguous. Germline V CDR1 and CDR2: LNHDA, SQIVND (reference sequence). V was clipped by 3 bases and J by 9 bases, with 9 bases between them. CDR3 size: 12 residues. DNA for the CDR3: TGTGCCAGTAGTATCAGGCCATCTGAGCAGTTCTTC. Translation: CASSIRPSEQFF.

The chain is built from TRBV6-2 or TRBV6-3 and TRBJ1-2; D call uncertain. The CDR3 spans 13 residues. V gave up 3 bases and J gave up 7 bases, with 12 bases separating them. Per germline, CDR1 MNHEY and CDR2 SVGEGT. As DNA, the CDR3 is TGTGCCAGCAGTTATGAGGTAATGCGTGGCTACACCTTC. Protein product: CASSYEVMRGYTF.

This clone appeared a few times. The rearrangement uses TRBV6-5 and TRBJ2-7; D not certain. Trimming removed 5 bases from V and 1 base from J, with 6 bases in between. The CDR3 extends over 12 amino acids. CDR1 and CDR2 (germline): MNHEY, SVGAGI. The DNA of the CDR3 is TGTGCCAGCAGTCTCCAGTCCTACGAGCAGTACTTC. Encoded protein: CASSLQSYEQYF.

CDR3 DNA: TGTGCCAGCAGCGTGGACAGGGGGGCACCCCTCCACTTT. Protein product: CASSVDRGAPLHF. This rearrangement joins TRBV9 to TRBJ1-6, with 10 positions matching TRBD1. Germline CDR1 and CDR2: SGDLS and YYNGEE. V gave up 2 bases and J gave up 11 bases; unmatched junction bases: 1. This CDR3 is 13 amino acids long. Together with reference TRBV9 and TRBJ1-6, the CDR3 gives the full variable domain: DSGVTQTPKHLITATGQRVTLRCSPRSGDLSVYWYQQSLDQGLQFLIQYYNGEERAKGNILERFSAQQFPDLHSELNLSSLELGDSALYFCASSVDRGAPLHFGNGTRLTVT.

J is TRBJ2-1 and V is TRBV5-1, with 13 bases identical to TRBD2. J gave up 7 bases and V 0 bases, and 4 bases lay outside the gene matches. The length of the CDR3 is 16 residues. Germline-derived CDR1 and CDR2 are SGHRS and YFSETQ. The CDR3 coding sequence is TGCGCCAGCAGCTTGGGGCCGGGACTAGCGGGAAATGAGCAGTTCTTC. Its protein is CASSLGPGLAGNEQFF.

The rearrangement uses TRBV5-1 and TRBJ2-3; maybe TRBD1 (6 bases). The CDR3 runs 17 residues. V was clipped by 3 bases and J by 2 bases, with 19 bases between them. Germline assignment: CDR1 SGHRS and CDR2 YFSETQ. The CDR3 coding sequence is TGCGCCAGCAGCTGGACCCGACAGGTACCGTCCACAGATACGCAGTATTTT. It codes for CASSWTRQVPSTDTQYF.

The V and J genes are TRBV7-9 and TRBJ1-1; 9 bases line up with TRBD1. The CDR3 has 15 amino acids. The J segment lost 4 bases and the V segment lost 4 bases, leaving 7 bases of the junction unmatched. CDR1 and CDR2 from the germline V gene are SEHNR and FQNEAQ (reference sequence). CDR3 region: CASSSGTGRGTEAFF. CDR3 sequence (DNA): TGTGCCAGCAGCTCCGGGACAGGGAGAGGCACTGAAGCTTTCTTT. Complete variable domain (other parts from reference TRBV7-9 and TRBJ1-1): DTGVSQNPRHKITKRGQNVTFRCDPISEHNRLYWYRQTLGQGPEFLTYFQNEAQLEKSRLLSDRFSAERPKGSFSTLEIQRTEQGDSAMYLCASSSGTGRGTEAFFGQGTRLTVV.

V gene TRBV27 combines with J gene TRBJ2-1; D is perhaps TRBD2 (5 bases). Germline loops: CDR1 MNHEY, CDR2 SMNVEV (reference sequence). V shed 6 bases and J shed 5 bases, with 17 bases lying between them. This CDR3 spans 15 amino acids. The CDR3 reads CASRGVASSDNEQFF. CDR3 in DNA: TGTGCCAGCAGGGGCGTCGCTAGCTCAGACAATGAGCAGTTCTTC.

V and J are TRBV4-3 and TRBJ2-3, with TRBD2 identical over 8 bases. Germline-derived CDR1 and CDR2 are LGHNA and YSLEER. This CDR3 comprises 17 residues. Germline trimming cut 0 bases from V and 3 bases from J; bases unmatched to any gene: 8. CDR3 loop: CASSQDLGGRTTDTQYF. The CDR3 nucleotides are TGCGCCAGCAGCCAAGATCTCGGCGGGAGGACGACAGATACGCAGTATTTT.

This clone has only one observation. The gene calls are TRBV7-9 and TRBJ1-1; D remains unclear. V was trimmed by 1 base and J by 3 bases, leaving 21 bases between them. Germline V gene data show CDR1 as SEHNR and CDR2 as FQNEAQ (reference sequence). The CDR3 extends over 18 amino acids. The CDR3 protein is CASSLGDSAGWVHTEAFF. The CDR3 DNA reads TGTGCCAGCAGCTTAGGGGATTCGGCGGGGTGGGTCCACACTGAAGCTTTCTTT.

J is TRBJ1-1 and V is TRBV19, with D unclear. Trimming left V 1 base short and J 3 bases short, with 12 bases between. Germline CDR1 LNHDA, CDR2 SQIVND (reference sequence). The CDR3 covers 15 residues. The CDR3 DNA reads as TGTGCCAGTAGTATAGGGCCGGGAATGGACACTGAAGCTTTCTTT. This encodes CASSIGPGMDTEAFF.

CDR3: CASSLSNTLAKNIQYF. As DNA, the CDR3 is TGCGCCAGCAGCTTGTCGAACACCCTAGCCAAAAACATTCAGTACTTC. The chain has TRBV5-1 and TRBJ2-4; D gene unclear. V was shortened by 1 base and J by 0 bases, with 11 bases between the two germline ends. The CDR3 totals 16 residues. Germline-derived CDR1 and CDR2 are SGHRS and YFSETQ.

The rearrangement links TRBV7-2 to TRBJ2-3, with 10 bases that match TRBD1. Germline V gives CDR1 SGHTA, CDR2 FQGNSA. The CDR3 is 18 residues long. The V gene end was trimmed by 1 base and the J gene end by 2 bases; junction bases not matched to a gene: 9. CDR3 in amino acids: CASSLVRTGGSNTDTQYF. CDR3 DNA: TGTGCCAGCAGCTTAGTTCGGACAGGGGGTTCTAACACAGATACGCAGTATTTT.

The chain carries TRBV9 and TRBJ2-1; 8 nucleotides match TRBD2. The length of the CDR3 is 14 residues. The ends lost 4 bases at V and 6 bases at J; junction bases unmatched: 6. CDR1 and CDR2 (germline): SGDLS, YYNGEE. CDR3 bases: TGTGCCAGCAGCCCCCGGACTAGCTTCAATGAGCAGTTCTTC. Protein product: CASSPRTSFNEQFF.

This sequence joins TRBV19 and TRBJ1-1; 9 nucleotides line up with TRBD1. The J segment lost 1 base and the V segment lost 7 bases, leaving 4 bases of the junction unmatched. Per the germline V gene, CDR1 is LNHDA and CDR2 is SQIVND (reference sequence). The CDR3 extends over 14 amino acids. CDR3 protein: CASTVGQGNTEAFF. In DNA form, the CDR3 reads TGTGCCAGTACCGTGGGACAGGGGAACACTGAAGCTTTCTTT.

The V gene is TRBV27, the J gene TRBJ1-1; 8 nucleotides line up with TRBD1. In germline, CDR1 is MNHEY, CDR2 SMNVEV (reference sequence). The V segment lost 5 bases and the J segment 4 bases; nucleotides outside the gene matches: 9. CDR3 length equals 15 residues. CDR3 in amino acids: CASSPGQGESTEAFF. The DNA of the CDR3 is TGTGCCAGCAGTCCCGGACAGGGCGAGAGCACTGAAGCTTTCTTT.

The rearrangement uses TRBV7-3 and TRBJ2-1; TRBD2 agrees at 7 bases. This CDR3 contains 13 residues. In germline, CDR1 is SGHTA, CDR2 FQGTGA. The ends lost 2 bases at V and 9 bases at J; junction bases unmatched: 4. The CDR3 bases are TGTGCCAGCAGCTTACTCCAGCGGGGTGAGCAGTTCTTC. Protein sequence: CASSLLQRGEQFF.